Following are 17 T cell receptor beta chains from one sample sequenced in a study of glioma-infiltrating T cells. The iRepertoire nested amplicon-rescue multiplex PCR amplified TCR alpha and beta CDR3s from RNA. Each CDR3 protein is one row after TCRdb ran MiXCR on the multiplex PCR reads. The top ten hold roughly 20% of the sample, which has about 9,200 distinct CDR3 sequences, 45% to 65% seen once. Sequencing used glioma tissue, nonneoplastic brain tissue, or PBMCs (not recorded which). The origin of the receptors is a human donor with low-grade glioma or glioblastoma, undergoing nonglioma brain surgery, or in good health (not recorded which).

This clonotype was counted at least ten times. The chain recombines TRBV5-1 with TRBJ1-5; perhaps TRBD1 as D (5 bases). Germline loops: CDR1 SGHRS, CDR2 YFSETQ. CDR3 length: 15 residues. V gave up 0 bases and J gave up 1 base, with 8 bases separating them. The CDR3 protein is CASSLGGDSNQPQHF. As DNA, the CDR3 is TGCGCCAGCAGCTTGGGCGGGGACAGCAATCAGCCCCAGCATTTT.

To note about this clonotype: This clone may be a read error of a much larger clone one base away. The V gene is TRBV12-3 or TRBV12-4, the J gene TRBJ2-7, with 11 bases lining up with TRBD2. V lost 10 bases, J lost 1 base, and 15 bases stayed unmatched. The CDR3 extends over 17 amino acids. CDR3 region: CATAGISGRATSYEQYF. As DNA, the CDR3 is TGTGCCACCGCAGGGATTAGCGGGAGGGCCACTTCCTACGAGCAGTACTTC.

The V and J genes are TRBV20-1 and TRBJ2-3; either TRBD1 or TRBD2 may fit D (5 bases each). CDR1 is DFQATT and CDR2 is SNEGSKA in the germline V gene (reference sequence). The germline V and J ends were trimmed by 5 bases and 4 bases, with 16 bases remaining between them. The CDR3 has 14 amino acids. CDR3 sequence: CSARKGTEADTQYF. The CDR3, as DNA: TGCAGTGCTCGTAAAGGGACGGAAGCAGATACGCAGTATTTT.

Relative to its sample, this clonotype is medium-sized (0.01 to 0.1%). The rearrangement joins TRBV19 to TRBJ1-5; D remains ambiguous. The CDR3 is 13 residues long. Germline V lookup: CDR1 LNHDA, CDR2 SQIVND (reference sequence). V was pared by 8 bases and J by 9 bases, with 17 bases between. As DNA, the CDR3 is TGTGCCAGTTCCCGCGAGAGGGATTGGCCCCAGCATTTT. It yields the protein CASSRERDWPQHF. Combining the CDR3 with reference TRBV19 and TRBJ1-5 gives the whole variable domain DGGITQSPKYLFRKEGQNVTLSCEQNLNHDAMYWYRQDPGQGLRLIYYSQIVNDFQKGDIAEGYSVSREKKESFPLTVTSAQKNPTAFYLCASSRERDWPQHFGDGTRLSIL.

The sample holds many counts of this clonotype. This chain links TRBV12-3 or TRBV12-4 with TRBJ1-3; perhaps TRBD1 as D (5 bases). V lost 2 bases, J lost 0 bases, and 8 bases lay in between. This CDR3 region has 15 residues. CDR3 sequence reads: CASSLFGGSGNTIYF. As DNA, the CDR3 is TGTGCCAGCAGTTTATTTGGGGGCTCTGGAAACACCATATATTTT.

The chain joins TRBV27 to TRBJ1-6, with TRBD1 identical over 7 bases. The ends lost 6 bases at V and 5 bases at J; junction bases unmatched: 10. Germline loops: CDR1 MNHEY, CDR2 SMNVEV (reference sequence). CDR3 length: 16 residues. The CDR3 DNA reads TGTGCCAGCAGGCCTAGGGACAGAGGGGATAATTCACCCCTCCACTTT. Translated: CASRPRDRGDNSPLHF.

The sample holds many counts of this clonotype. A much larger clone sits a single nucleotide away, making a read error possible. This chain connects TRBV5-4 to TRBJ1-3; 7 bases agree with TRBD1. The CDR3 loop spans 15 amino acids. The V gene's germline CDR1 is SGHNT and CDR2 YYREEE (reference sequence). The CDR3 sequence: CARSLSGGNGNTIYF. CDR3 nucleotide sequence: TGTGCCCGCAGCTTGTCAGGGGGAAACGGAAACACCATATATTTT. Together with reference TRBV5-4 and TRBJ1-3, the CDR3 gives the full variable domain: ETGVTQSPTHLIKTRGQQVTLRCSSQSGHNTVSWYQQALGQGPQFIFQYYREEENGRGNFPPRFSGLQFPNYSSELNVNALELDDSALYLCARSLSGGNGNTIYFGEGSWLTVV.

For the CDR3, the DNA is TGCAGTGCTAGAGGACTAGTGGCCTCACGCCCGACAGATACGCAGTATTTT. Translation: CSARGLVASRPTDTQYF. This chain connects TRBV20-1 to TRBJ2-3; D might be TRBD2 (6 bases). Germline V CDR1 and CDR2: DFQATT, SNEGSKA (reference sequence). The CDR3 length is 17 residues. Trimming removed 1 base from V and 3 bases from J, with 20 bases in between.

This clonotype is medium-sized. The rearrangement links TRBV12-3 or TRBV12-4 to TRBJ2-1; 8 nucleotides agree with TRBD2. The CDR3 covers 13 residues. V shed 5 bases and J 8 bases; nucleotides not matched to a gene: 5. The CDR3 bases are TGTGCCAGCAGTGAAGGACTAGCCGATGAGCAGTTCTTC. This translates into CASSEGLADEQFF.

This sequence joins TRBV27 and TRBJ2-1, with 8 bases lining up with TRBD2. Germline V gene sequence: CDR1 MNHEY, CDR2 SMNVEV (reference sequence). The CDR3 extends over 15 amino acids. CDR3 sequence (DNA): TGTGCAGGCAGGTCGGGGGGGGGTTCCTACAATGAGCAGTTCTTC. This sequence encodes CAGRSGGGSYNEQFF.

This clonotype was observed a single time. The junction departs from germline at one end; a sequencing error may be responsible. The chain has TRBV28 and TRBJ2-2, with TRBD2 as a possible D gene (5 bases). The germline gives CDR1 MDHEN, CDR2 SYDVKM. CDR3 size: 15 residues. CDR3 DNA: TGTGCCAGCAGTTATGGGTGGCGTGGCACCGGGGAGCTGGTTTTT. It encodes CASSYGWRGTGELVF.

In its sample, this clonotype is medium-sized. The CDR3 coding sequence is TGTGCCAGCAGTCCACTGGCGGGGCAGCCCCAGCATTTT. Its protein product is CASSPLAGQPQHF. V gene TRBV28 combines with J gene TRBJ1-5, with D uncertain. V was cut by 5 bases and J by 7 bases, with 12 bases left in between. Germline CDR1 and CDR2: MDHEN and SYDVKM. The CDR3 is 13 amino acids. Full variable domain (outside the CDR3, taken from reference TRBV28 and TRBJ1-5): DVKVTQSSRYLVKRTGEKVFLECVQDMDHENMFWYRQDPGLGLRLIYFSYDVKMKEKGDIPEGYSVSREKKERFSLILESASTNQTSMYLCASSPLAGQPQHFGDGTRLSIL.

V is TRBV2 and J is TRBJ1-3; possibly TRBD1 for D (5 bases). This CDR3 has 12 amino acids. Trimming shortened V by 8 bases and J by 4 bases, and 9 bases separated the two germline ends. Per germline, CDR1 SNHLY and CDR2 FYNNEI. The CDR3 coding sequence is TGTGCCAGCGGGACGCTAGGAAACACCATATATTTT. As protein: CASGTLGNTIYF. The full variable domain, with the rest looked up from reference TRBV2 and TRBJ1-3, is EPEVTQTPSHQVTQMGQEVILRCVPISNHLYFYWYRQILGQKVEFLVSFYNNEISEKSEIFDDQFSVERPDGSNFTLKIRSTKLEDSAMYFCASGTLGNTIYFGEGSWLTVV.

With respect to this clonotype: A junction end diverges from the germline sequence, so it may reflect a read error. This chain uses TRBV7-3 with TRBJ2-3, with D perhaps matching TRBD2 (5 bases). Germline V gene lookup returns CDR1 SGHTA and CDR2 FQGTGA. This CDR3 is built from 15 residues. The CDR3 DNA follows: TGTGCCAGCAGCTTAACTAGCGTACACACATATACGCAGTATTTT. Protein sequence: CASSLTSVHTYTQYF. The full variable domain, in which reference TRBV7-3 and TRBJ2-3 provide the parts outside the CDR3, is GAGVSQTPSNKVTEKGKYVELRCDPISGHTALYWYRQSLGQGPEFLIYFQGTGAADDSGLPNDRFFAVRPEGSVSTLKIQRTERGDSAVYLCASSLTSVHTYTQYFGPGTRLTVL.

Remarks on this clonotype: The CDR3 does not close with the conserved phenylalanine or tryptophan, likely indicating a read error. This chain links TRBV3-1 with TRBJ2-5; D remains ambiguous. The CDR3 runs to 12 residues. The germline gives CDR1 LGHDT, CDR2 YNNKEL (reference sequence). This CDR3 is CASQMGQENQYS. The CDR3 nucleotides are TGTGCCAGCCAGATGGGCCAAGAGAACCAGTACTCC.

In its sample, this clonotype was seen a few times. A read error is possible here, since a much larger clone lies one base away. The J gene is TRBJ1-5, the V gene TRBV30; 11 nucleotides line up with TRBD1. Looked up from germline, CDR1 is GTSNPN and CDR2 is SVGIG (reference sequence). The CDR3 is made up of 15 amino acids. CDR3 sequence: CACSGTGGFNQPQHF. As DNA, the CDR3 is TGTGCCTGTAGTGGGACAGGGGGGTTCAATCAGCCCCAGCATTTT.

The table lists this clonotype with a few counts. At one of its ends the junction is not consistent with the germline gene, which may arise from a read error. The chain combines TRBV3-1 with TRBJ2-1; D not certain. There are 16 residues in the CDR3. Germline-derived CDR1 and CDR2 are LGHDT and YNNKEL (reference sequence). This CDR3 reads CATSQDPTPAYNEQFF. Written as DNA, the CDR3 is TGTGCCACCAGCCAAGACCCGACGCCCGCCTACAATGAGCAGTTCTTC.